This entry lists 21 T cell receptor beta chains sequenced from one sample in a study of cytomegalovirus exposure and HLA in healthy donors. A multiplex PCR was run with 60 Vbeta primers and 13 Jbeta primers. Sequencing was performed with immunoSEQ multiplex PCR; in TCRdb, only in-frame clones are kept and a portion is missing. The table includes about 150,000 clones, 70% to 85% detected once. Material for sequencing was PBMCs. The receptors were gathered from a young man in good health and CMV-seronegative.

This chain links TRBV7-8 with TRBJ1-2, with 7 nucleotides matching TRBD1. The V gene's germline CDR1 is SGHVS and CDR2 FQNEAQ. The V segment lost 2 bases and the J segment 8 bases; nucleotides outside the gene matches: 8. The length of the CDR3 is 14 residues. CDR3 in amino acids: CASSLSETGTGYTF. CDR3 nucleotide sequence: TGTGCCAGCAGCTTATCCGAGACAGGGACCGGCTACACCTTC. Based on the CDR3 plus reference TRBV7-8 and TRBJ1-2, the full variable domain is GAGVSQSPRYKVAKRGQDVALRCDPISGHVSLFWYQQALGQGPEFLTYFQNEAQLDKSGLPSDRFFAERPEGSVSTLKIQRTQQEDSAVYLCASSLSETGTGYTFGSGTRLTVV.

The V call is TRBV7-8, the J call TRBJ1-1; 7 nucleotides agree with TRBD1. CDR3 size: 15 residues. V gave up 4 bases and J gave up 5 bases; unmatched junction bases: 10. CDR1 SGHVS and CDR2 FQNEAQ come from the germline V gene. DNA for the CDR3: TGTGCCAGCAGCTCCAACGGTCTCAGGGGGACTGAAGCTTTCTTT. Translating it yields CASSSNGLRGTEAFF. The full variable domain, with the rest looked up from reference TRBV7-8 and TRBJ1-1, is GAGVSQSPRYKVAKRGQDVALRCDPISGHVSLFWYQQALGQGPEFLTYFQNEAQLDKSGLPSDRFFAERPEGSVSTLKIQRTQQEDSAVYLCASSSNGLRGTEAFFGQGTRLTVV.

The chain has TRBV6-5 and TRBJ1-1, with 7 bases aligning to TRBD1. V was clipped by 6 bases and J by 5 bases; unmatched bases: 9. The CDR3 runs to 14 residues. The germline V gene encodes CDR1 MNHEY and CDR2 SVGAGI. For the CDR3, the DNA is TGTGCCAGCAGCTCACAGGGGTCTGGTACTGAAGCTTTCTTT. Its protein product is CASSSQGSGTEAFF.

The chain combines TRBV5-1 with TRBJ1-3; D not resolved. Looked up from germline, CDR1 is SGHRS and CDR2 is YFSETQ. The CDR3 spans 14 residues. Trimming removed 0 bases at V and 0 bases at J, with 4 bases between. This chain's CDR3 is CASSLGNSGNTIYF. DNA for the CDR3: TGCGCCAGCAGCTTGGGTAACTCTGGAAACACCATATATTTT.

The J gene is TRBJ2-7, the V gene TRBV6-1, with 9 bases identical to TRBD2. Germline-derived CDR1 and CDR2 are MNHNS and SASEGT. J gave up 7 bases and V 7 bases, and 8 bases lay outside the gene matches. CDR3 length: 13 amino acids. Here the CDR3 reads CASNAGGLGEQYF. CDR3 bases: TGTGCCAGCAACGCGGGGGGGCTAGGTGAGCAGTACTTC.

The rearrangement links TRBV2 to TRBJ2-2; 7 bases align to TRBD1. Per germline, CDR1 SNHLY and CDR2 FYNNEI. The CDR3 has 16 residues. V lost 1 base, J lost 1 base, and 3 bases stayed unmatched. The CDR3 coding sequence is TGTGCCAGCAGTGAAGTAACAGGGGTGAACACCGGGGAGCTGTTTTTT. This codes for CASSEVTGVNTGELFF. The complete variable domain, with remaining parts taken from reference TRBV2 and TRBJ2-2, reads EPEVTQTPSHQVTQMGQEVILRCVPISNHLYFYWYRQILGQKVEFLVSFYNNEISEKSEIFDDQFSVERPDGSNFTLKIRSTKLEDSAMYFCASSEVTGVNTGELFFGEGSRLTVL.

This chain links TRBV5-1 with TRBJ1-1, with 9 bases lining up with TRBD1. The V gene end was trimmed by 4 bases and the J gene end by 0 bases; junction bases not matched to a gene: 10. This CDR3 has 17 amino acids. Germline values: CDR1 SGHRS, CDR2 YFSETQ. CDR3 region: CASSIGQGNLMNTEAFF. The CDR3 bases are TGCGCCAGCAGCATAGGACAGGGGAACCTTATGAACACTGAAGCTTTCTTT.

The J gene is TRBJ1-2, the V gene TRBV6-1; perhaps TRBD1 as D (5 bases). The CDR3 is made up of 14 amino acids. Trimming left V 5 bases short and J 3 bases short, with 13 bases between. Germline values: CDR1 MNHNS, CDR2 SASEGT. CDR3 sequence reads: CASSIQGGDYGYTF. CDR3 DNA: TGTGCCAGCAGTATCCAGGGCGGCGACTATGGCTACACCTTC.

The V and J genes are TRBV28 and TRBJ2-7; D is perhaps TRBD1 (5 bases). The CDR3 runs 12 residues. Germline V lookup: CDR1 MDHEN, CDR2 SYDVKM. The ends were cut back, 5 bases at V and 7 bases at J, with 12 bases in the middle. The CDR3 sequence is CASSKGWGEQYF. CDR3 coding DNA: TGTGCCAGCAGTAAGGGGTGGGGTGAGCAGTACTTC. The variable domain in full, completed from reference TRBV28 and TRBJ2-7, reads DVKVTQSSRYLVKRTGEKVFLECVQDMDHENMFWYRQDPGLGLRLIYFSYDVKMKEKGDIPEGYSVSREKKERFSLILESASTNQTSMYLCASSKGWGEQYFGPGTRLTVT.

V is TRBV7-9 and J is TRBJ1-1, with unresolved D. Between the trimmed V and J ends, which lost 0 bases and 1 base, there was a span of 12 bases. The CDR3 runs to 16 residues. Germline V gene data show CDR1 as SEHNR and CDR2 as FQNEAQ (reference sequence). The CDR3: CASSLAQGRGNTEAFF. Written as DNA, the CDR3 is TGTGCCAGCAGCTTAGCGCAAGGACGGGGGAACACTGAAGCTTTCTTT. The complete variable domain, with remaining parts taken from reference TRBV7-9 and TRBJ1-1, reads DTGVSQNPRHKITKRGQNVTFRCDPISEHNRLYWYRQTLGQGPEFLTYFQNEAQLEKSRLLSDRFSAERPKGSFSTLEIQRTEQGDSAMYLCASSLAQGRGNTEAFFGQGTRLTVV.

This rearrangement joins TRBV2 to TRBJ2-5, with TRBD1 as a possible D gene (6 bases). The CDR3 loop spans 15 amino acids. V gave up 6 bases and J gave up 2 bases, with 16 bases separating them. CDR1 and CDR2 from the germline V gene are SNHLY and FYNNEI. The CDR3: CASSQAGTSQETQYF. CDR3 nucleotides: TGTGCCAGCAGCCAAGCCGGGACATCACAAGAGACCCAGTACTTC.

DNA for the CDR3: TGTGCCAGCAGTTTTCTTCAGGGATCCAGCGAGCAGTACTTC. Translated, it gives CASSFLQGSSEQYF. V and J are TRBV27 and TRBJ2-7; D perhaps matches TRBD1 (5 bases). Trimming shortened V by 3 bases and J by 6 bases, and 15 bases separated the two germline ends. CDR3 size: 14 residues. Germline-derived CDR1 and CDR2 are MNHEY and SMNVEV (reference sequence).

V is TRBV28 and J is TRBJ2-3; 10 nucleotides line up with TRBD2. The germline V gene encodes CDR1 MDHEN and CDR2 SYDVKM. V dropped 6 bases and J dropped 6; count of bases not matched to a gene: 15. The CDR3 has 17 amino acids. The CDR3 coding sequence is TGTGCCAGCAGCCCCCTGAGTTCAGGACTAGCGGACGATACGCAGTATTTT. Protein: CASSPLSSGLADDTQYF.

The chain couples TRBV6-6 to TRBJ2-1; D possibly corresponds to TRBD2 (6 bases). The V end was cut by 0 bases, the J end by 6 bases, with 12 bases between. The CDR3 totals 15 residues. The germline V gene encodes CDR1 MNHNY and CDR2 SVGAGI (reference sequence). CDR3 loop: CASSYSNGGGNEQFF. The CDR3 region has the DNA TGTGCCAGCAGTTACTCGAACGGGGGAGGCAATGAGCAGTTCTTC.

This clone was counted a single time. The gene calls are TRBV30 and TRBJ2-5, with 7 bases lining up with TRBD2. CDR1 GTSNPN and CDR2 SVGIG come from the germline V gene (reference sequence). The J segment lost 3 bases and the V segment lost 3 bases, leaving 10 bases of the junction unmatched. This CDR3 has 15 amino acids. The chain's CDR3 is CAWRRGAGIEETQYF. CDR3 DNA: TGTGCCTGGAGGAGGGGAGCGGGGATCGAAGAGACCCAGTACTTC.

The chain has TRBV2 and TRBJ2-7; 9 bases are a match to TRBD1. The CDR3 loop spans 16 amino acids. J was trimmed by 7 bases and V by 4 bases; bases with no gene match: 14. In germline, CDR1 is SNHLY, CDR2 FYNNEI. The CDR3 nucleotides are TGTGCCAGCAGTGCCACGACAGGGGGGGACTACGTGGAGCAGTACTTC. Its protein product is CASSATTGGDYVEQYF.

This chain links TRBV5-1 with TRBJ2-3; D gene uncertain. This CDR3 contains 15 residues. V lost 0 bases and J 0 bases, leaving 8 bases between the germline ends. The germline V gene encodes CDR1 SGHRS and CDR2 YFSETQ. In DNA form, the CDR3 reads TGCGCCAGCAGCTTGGGTCCGGGTAGCACAGATACGCAGTATTTT. Translating gives CASSLGPGSTDTQYF. The whole variable domain, remainder taken from reference TRBV5-1 and TRBJ2-3, is KAGVTQTPRYLIKTRGQQVTLSCSPISGHRSVSWYQQTPGQGLQFLFEYFSETQRNKGNFPGRFSGRQFSNSRSEMNVSTLELGDSALYLCASSLGPGSTDTQYFGPGTRLTVL.

The J gene is TRBJ2-1, the V gene TRBV7-9; D unresolved. V lost 2 bases, J lost 6 bases, and 8 bases lay in between. The CDR3 runs to 13 residues. Germline V gene lookup returns CDR1 SEHNR and CDR2 FQNEAQ (reference sequence). In DNA form, the CDR3 reads TGTGCCAGCAGCTTACTGTCTCTCAATGAGCAGTTCTTC. Its translation is CASSLLSLNEQFF.

A note on this clone: Additional DNA sequences in this sample encode the identical CDR3. The rearrangement links TRBV28 to TRBJ1-5, with a weak D call TRBD1 (5 bases). Germline CDR1 is MDHEN and CDR2 is SYDVKM. The CDR3 has 14 amino acids. Deletions cut 5 bases from V and 0 bases from J, with 8 bases between. The CDR3 region is CASSRGGSNQPQHF. CDR3 in DNA: TGTGCCAGCAGTCGGGGGGGTAGCAATCAGCCCCAGCATTTT.

This sequence joins TRBV14 and TRBJ1-2; 9 nucleotides line up with TRBD1. Per the germline V gene, CDR1 is SGHDN and CDR2 is FVKESK. This CDR3 is built from 15 residues. The V and J ends lost 4 bases and 5 bases, in that order; junction bases with no gene match: 8. CDR3: CASSRHPGQGYGYTF. The CDR3, as DNA: TGTGCCAGCAGCCGGCACCCGGGACAGGGTTATGGCTACACCTTC.

V is TRBV6-1 and J is TRBJ2-5; maybe TRBD2 (6 bases). Germline lookup yields CDR1 MNHNS and CDR2 SASEGT. This CDR3 is built from 15 residues. V was pared by 1 base and J by 4 bases, with 13 bases between. CDR3 sequence (DNA): TGTGCCAGCAGTGAAGGGAATTCGGAGGGAGAGACCCAGTACTTC. Translating gives CASSEGNSEGETQYF.